One sample yielded the 12 T cell receptor beta chains listed below, sequenced in a study of blood T cells in healthy people across ages. Primers used in a second PCR of roughly 6 to 11 cycles were a sample-barcoded 5' primer and a J-beta primer mix. TCRdb fed the 5' RACE reads into MiXCR, producing one record per CDR3 protein. The sample has around 1.5 million distinct CDR3 sequences, 40% to 50% seen once; the top ten hold 7.9%. The sample comprised blood. Receptors originate from a woman under 30 in good health.

This clonotype came up a few times. The gene calls are TRBV29-1 and TRBJ1-1; TRBD1 matches at 12 bases. The J segment lost 9 bases and the V segment lost 6 bases, leaving 5 bases of the junction unmatched. CDR3 length equals 12 residues. Per the germline V gene, CDR1 is SQVTM and CDR2 is ANQGSEA. CDR3: CSVSGQGAKAFF. Written as DNA, the CDR3 is TGCAGCGTATCGGGACAGGGGGCGAAAGCTTTCTTT.

This clonotype was detected once. The rearrangement uses TRBV9 and TRBJ1-3, with TRBD1 as a possible D gene (5 bases). CDR1 and CDR2 from the germline V gene are SGDLS and YYNGEE. This CDR3 is built from 12 residues. Trimming pared 0 bases from V and 12 bases from J, leaving 10 bases between. The CDR3 DNA reads as TGTGCCAGCAGCGTAGGCCCCGGGGGCATATATTTT. Translated: CASSVGPGGIYF. The variable domain in full, completed from reference TRBV9 and TRBJ1-3, reads DSGVTQTPKHLITATGQRVTLRCSPRSGDLSVYWYQQSLDQGLQFLIQYYNGEERAKGNILERFSAQQFPDLHSELNLSSLELGDSALYFCASSVGPGGIYFGEGSWLTVV.

The chain couples TRBV4-2 to TRBJ2-5; 10 nucleotides agree with TRBD2. This CDR3 contains 15 residues. V lost 0 bases to trimming and J lost 11 bases; unmatched junction nucleotides: 9. Germline V CDR1 and CDR2: LGHNA, YNFKEQ. The CDR3 nucleotides read TGTGCCAGCAGCCAAGATAGCGGGGGGCCGGTCGGGCAGTACTTC. This encodes CASSQDSGGPVGQYF.

The V call is TRBV12-3 or TRBV12-4, the J call TRBJ2-1; TRBD1 aligns across 10 bases. After removal of 5 bases from V and 9 bases from J, the junction contained 7 bases not matched to a gene. The CDR3 sequence is 14 residues long. The CDR3 nucleotides read TGTGCCAGCAGTGCCGGACAGGGGGAAAGTGAGCAGTTCTTC. It translates to CASSAGQGESEQFF.

The chain links TRBV6-1 to TRBJ1-2, with D possibly being TRBD1 (6 bases). Deletions cut 2 bases from V and 4 bases from J, with 23 bases between. Germline assignment: CDR1 MNHNS and CDR2 SASEGT. The CDR3 is 18 residues long. CDR3 sequence (DNA): TGTGCCAGCAGTGAAAAGCTGACAGGACACCAATCGGCCTATGGCTACACCTTC. This gives the protein CASSEKLTGHQSAYGYTF.

In this sample, this clonotype turned up a few times. The V gene is TRBV4-1, the J gene TRBJ2-3; TRBD2 agrees at 7 bases. The CDR3 extends over 15 amino acids. Germline lookup yields CDR1 MGHRA and CDR2 YSYEKL. Losses at the gene ends were 7 bases for V and 0 bases for J; bases not matched to a gene: 7. The CDR3 spells CASTTAGPSTDTQYF. The CDR3 nucleotides are TGCGCCAGCACCACAGCGGGACCTAGCACAGATACGCAGTATTTT.

There are a few counts of this clonotype. The CDR3 reads CASSLELRDRANEQYF. CDR3 nucleotide sequence: TGCGCCAGCAGCCTCGAGTTGAGGGACAGGGCCAACGAGCAGTACTTC. The chain recombines TRBV5-1 with TRBJ2-7; 9 nucleotides match TRBD1. V was pared by 4 bases and J by 5 bases, with 13 bases of the junction left unmatched. Germline loops: CDR1 SGHRS, CDR2 YFSETQ. CDR3 length: 16 residues.

This clonotype appeared a few times. The chain has TRBV29-1 and TRBJ2-1, with 7 bases matching TRBD1. This CDR3 is built from 16 residues. Germline V gene sequence: CDR1 SQVTM, CDR2 ANQGSEA. V lost 1 base and J lost 2; bases outside the gene matches: 8. The CDR3 here is CSVEGRGQAPYNEQFF. Here the CDR3 DNA reads TGCAGCGTTGAAGGTAGAGGACAGGCCCCCTACAATGAGCAGTTCTTC.

The chain carries TRBV6-2 or TRBV6-3 and TRBJ2-1; D not certain. The germline gives CDR1 MNHEY, CDR2 SVGEGT. V lost 0 bases, J lost 4 bases, and 10 bases lay in between. CDR3 length equals 15 residues. The CDR3 coding sequence is TGTGCCAGCAGTTACTCCCCACCGCCATACAATGAGCAGTTCTTC. It is translated as CASSYSPPPYNEQFF.

This clonotype occurred a few times. This rearrangement joins TRBV3-1 to TRBJ1-2; 9 bases agree with TRBD1. The V and J ends lost 0 bases and 5 bases, in that order; junction bases with no gene match: 7. CDR1 is LGHDT, CDR2 YNNKEL, per germline (reference sequence). The CDR3 totals 16 residues. CDR3 amino acids: CASSQEAPGTGYGYTF. The CDR3, as DNA: TGTGCCAGCAGCCAAGAGGCCCCCGGGACAGGGTATGGCTACACCTTC.

In its sample, this clonotype was seen a few times. This chain uses TRBV10-3 with TRBJ1-4; no definite D call. V was clipped by 8 bases and J by 7 bases, with 17 bases between them. The CDR3 runs to 14 residues. The V gene's germline CDR1 is ENHRY and CDR2 SYGVKD. The CDR3 loop is CAISEERAGEKLFF. Written as DNA, the CDR3 is TGTGCCATCTCGGAAGAGAGGGCGGGTGAAAAACTGTTTTTT.

This clonotype was seen a handful of times. This chain connects TRBV12-3 or TRBV12-4 to TRBJ2-3, with D possibly TRBD2 on 6 matching bases. The V end lost 8 bases, the J end lost 2 bases, and 14 bases lay between the germline ends. The CDR3 consists of 14 residues. CDR3 bases: TGTGCCAGCGGGAAGGAGGGCCTCACAGATACGCAGTATTTT. Amino acid sequence: CASGKEGLTDTQYF.